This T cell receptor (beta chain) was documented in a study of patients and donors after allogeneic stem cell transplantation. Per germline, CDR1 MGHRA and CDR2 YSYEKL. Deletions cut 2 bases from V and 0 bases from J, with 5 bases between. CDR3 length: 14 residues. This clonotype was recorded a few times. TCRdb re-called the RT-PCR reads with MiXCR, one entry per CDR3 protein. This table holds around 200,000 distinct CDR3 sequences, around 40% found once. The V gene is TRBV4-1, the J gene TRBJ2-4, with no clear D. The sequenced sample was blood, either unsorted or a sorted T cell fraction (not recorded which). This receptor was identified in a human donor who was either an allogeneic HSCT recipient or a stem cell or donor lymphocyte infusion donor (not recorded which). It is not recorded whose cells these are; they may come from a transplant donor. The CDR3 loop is CASSQPVAKNIQYF. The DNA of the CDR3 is TGCGCCAGCAGCCAACCGGTAGCCAAAAACATTCAGTACTTC.